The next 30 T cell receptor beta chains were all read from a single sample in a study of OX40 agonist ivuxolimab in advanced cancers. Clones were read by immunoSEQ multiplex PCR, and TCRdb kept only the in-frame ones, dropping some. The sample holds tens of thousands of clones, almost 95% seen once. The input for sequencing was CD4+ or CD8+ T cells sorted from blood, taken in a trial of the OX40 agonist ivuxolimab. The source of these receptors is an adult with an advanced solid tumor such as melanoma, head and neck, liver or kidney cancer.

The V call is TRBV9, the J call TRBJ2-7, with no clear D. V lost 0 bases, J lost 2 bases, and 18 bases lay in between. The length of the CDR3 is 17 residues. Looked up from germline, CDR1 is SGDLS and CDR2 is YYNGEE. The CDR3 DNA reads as TGTGCCAGCAGCGTAGGGAAGGGTAGTAAGGCCCCCTACGAGCAGTACTTC. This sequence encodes CASSVGKGSKAPYEQYF.

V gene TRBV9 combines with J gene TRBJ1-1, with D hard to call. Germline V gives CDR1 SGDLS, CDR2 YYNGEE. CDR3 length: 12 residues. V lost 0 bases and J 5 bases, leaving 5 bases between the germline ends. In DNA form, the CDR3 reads TGTGCCAGCAGCGTAGAGGGAACTGAAGCTTTCTTT. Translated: CASSVEGTEAFF.

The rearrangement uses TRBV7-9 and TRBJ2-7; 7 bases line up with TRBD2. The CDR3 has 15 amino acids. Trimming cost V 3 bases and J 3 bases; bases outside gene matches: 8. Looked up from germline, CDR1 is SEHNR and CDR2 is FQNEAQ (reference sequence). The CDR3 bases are TGTGCCAGCAGCTTTAGGGAGGGGAGCTTCTACGAGCAGTACTTC. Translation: CASSFREGSFYEQYF.

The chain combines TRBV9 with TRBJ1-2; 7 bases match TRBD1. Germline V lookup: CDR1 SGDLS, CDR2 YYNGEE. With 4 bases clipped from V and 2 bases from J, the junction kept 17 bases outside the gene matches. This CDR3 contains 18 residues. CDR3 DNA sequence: TGTGCCAGCAGCACGAGAGGGGGACAGACTGGGATGAACTATGGCTACACCTTC. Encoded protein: CASSTRGGQTGMNYGYTF. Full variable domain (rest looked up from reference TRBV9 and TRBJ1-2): DSGVTQTPKHLITATGQRVTLRCSPRSGDLSVYWYQQSLDQGLQFLIQYYNGEERAKGNILERFSAQQFPDLHSELNLSSLELGDSALYFCASSTRGGQTGMNYGYTFGSGTRLTVV.

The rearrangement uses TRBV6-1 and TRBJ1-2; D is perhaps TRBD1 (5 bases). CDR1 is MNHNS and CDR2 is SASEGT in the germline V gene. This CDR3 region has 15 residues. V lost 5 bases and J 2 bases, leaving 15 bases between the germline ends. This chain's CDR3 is CASSPKGLLNYGYTF. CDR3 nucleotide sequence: TGTGCCAGCAGTCCAAAGGGGCTCCTGAACTATGGCTACACCTTC.

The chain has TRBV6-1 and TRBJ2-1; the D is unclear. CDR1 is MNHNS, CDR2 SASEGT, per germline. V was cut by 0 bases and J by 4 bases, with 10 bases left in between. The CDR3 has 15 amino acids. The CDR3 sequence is CASSEAIRLYNEQFF. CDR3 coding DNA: TGTGCCAGCAGTGAAGCTATAAGGTTATACAATGAGCAGTTCTTC.

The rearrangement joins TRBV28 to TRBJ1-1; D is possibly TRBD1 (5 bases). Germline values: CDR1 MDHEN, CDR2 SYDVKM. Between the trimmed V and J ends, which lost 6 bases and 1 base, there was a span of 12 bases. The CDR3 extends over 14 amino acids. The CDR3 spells CASRAGLRNTEAFF. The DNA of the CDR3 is TGTGCCAGCAGAGCGGGGCTGAGGAACACTGAAGCTTTCTTT.

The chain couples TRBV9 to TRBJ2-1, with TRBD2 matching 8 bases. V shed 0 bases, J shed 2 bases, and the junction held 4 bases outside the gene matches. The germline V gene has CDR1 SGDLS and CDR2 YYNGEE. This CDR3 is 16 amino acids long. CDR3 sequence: CASSVVAGLTYNEQFF. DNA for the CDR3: TGTGCCAGCAGCGTAGTAGCGGGGCTCACCTACAATGAGCAGTTCTTC.

The CDR3 protein is CASSLVAEQFF. In DNA form, the CDR3 reads TGCGCCAGCAGCTTGGTCGCTGAGCAGTTCTTC. This chain uses TRBV5-1 with TRBJ2-1; no firm D call. V was clipped by 0 bases and J by 9 bases, with 4 bases between them. The CDR3 contains 11 residues. CDR1 is SGHRS, CDR2 YFSETQ, per germline.

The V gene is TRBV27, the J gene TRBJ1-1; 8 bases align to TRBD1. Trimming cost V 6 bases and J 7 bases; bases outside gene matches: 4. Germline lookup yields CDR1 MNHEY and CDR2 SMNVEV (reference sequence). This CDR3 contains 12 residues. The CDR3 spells CASRTGGREAFF. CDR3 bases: TGTGCCAGCAGAACAGGGGGACGTGAAGCTTTCTTT.

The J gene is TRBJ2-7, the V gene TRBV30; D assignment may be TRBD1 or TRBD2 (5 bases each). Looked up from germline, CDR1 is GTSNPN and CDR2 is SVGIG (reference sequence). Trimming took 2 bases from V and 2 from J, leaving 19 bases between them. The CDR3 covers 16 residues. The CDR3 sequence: CAWSPTGTGFPYEQYF. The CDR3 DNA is TGTGCCTGGAGTCCCACCGGGACGGGATTTCCCTACGAGCAGTACTTC.

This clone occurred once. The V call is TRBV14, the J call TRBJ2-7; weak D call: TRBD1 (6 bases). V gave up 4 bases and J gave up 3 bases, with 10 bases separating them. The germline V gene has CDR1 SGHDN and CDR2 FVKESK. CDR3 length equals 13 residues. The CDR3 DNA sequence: TGTGCCAGCAGCCTCCGACAGGACTACGAGCAGTACTTC. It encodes CASSLRQDYEQYF.

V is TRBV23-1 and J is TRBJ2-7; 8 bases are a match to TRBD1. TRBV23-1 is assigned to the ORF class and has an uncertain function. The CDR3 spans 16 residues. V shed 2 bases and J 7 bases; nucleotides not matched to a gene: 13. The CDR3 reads CASSQASDRGVREQYF. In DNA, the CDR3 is TGCGCCAGCAGTCAAGCTTCCGACAGGGGAGTTCGTGAGCAGTACTTC.

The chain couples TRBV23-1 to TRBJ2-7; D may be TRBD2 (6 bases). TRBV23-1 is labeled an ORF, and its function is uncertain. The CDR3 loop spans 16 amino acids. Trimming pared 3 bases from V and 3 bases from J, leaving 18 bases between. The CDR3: CASSQPRRRDGYEQYF. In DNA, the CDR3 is TGCGCCAGCAGTCAGCCCCGACGGAGGGACGGCTACGAGCAGTACTTC.

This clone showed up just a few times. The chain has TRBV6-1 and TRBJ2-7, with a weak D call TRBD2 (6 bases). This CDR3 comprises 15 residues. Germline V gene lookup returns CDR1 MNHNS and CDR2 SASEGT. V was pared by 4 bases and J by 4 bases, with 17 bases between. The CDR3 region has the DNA TGTGCCAGCAGTGGCCTCGGGCAGGGAGGATACGAGCAGTACTTC. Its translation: CASSGLGQGGYEQYF.

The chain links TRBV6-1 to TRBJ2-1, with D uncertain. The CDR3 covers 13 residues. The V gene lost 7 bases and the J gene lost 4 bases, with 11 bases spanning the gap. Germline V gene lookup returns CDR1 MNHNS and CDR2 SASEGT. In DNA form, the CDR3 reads TGTGCCAGCACCCCCGTGTGGTACAATGAGCAGTTCTTC. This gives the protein CASTPVWYNEQFF.

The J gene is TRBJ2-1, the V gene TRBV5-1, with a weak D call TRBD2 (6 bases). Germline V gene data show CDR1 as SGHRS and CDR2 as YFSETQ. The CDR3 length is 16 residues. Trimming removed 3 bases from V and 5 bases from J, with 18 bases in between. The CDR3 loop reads CASSSGDFTLNNEQFF. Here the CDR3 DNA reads TGCGCCAGCAGCTCGGGGGACTTCACATTAAACAATGAGCAGTTCTTC.

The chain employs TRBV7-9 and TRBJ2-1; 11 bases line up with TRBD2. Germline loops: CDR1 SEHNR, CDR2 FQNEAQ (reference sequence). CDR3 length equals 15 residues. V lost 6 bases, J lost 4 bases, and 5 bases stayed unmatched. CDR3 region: CASSRGTSGYNEQFF. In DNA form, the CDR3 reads TGTGCCAGCAGTCGCGGGACTAGCGGATACAATGAGCAGTTCTTC.

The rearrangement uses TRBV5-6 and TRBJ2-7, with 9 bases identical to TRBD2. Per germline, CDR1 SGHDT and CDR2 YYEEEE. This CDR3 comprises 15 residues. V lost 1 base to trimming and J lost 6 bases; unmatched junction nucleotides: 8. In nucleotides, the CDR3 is TGTGCCAGCAGCTTGTTTCCTAGCGGGATGCTCGAGCAGTACTTC. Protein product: CASSLFPSGMLEQYF. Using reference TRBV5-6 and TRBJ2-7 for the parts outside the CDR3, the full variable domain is DAGVTQSPTHLIKTRGQQVTLRCSPKSGHDTVSWYQQALGQGPQFIFQYYEEEERQRGNFPDRFSGHQFPNYSSELNVNALLLGDSALYLCASSLFPSGMLEQYFGPGTRLTVT.

The DNA of the CDR3 is TGTGCCAGCAGTGAGACAGTGACCTACGAGCAGTACTTC. As protein: CASSETVTYEQYF. The chain uses TRBV6-1 and TRBJ2-7; possibly TRBD1 for D (5 bases). CDR1 and CDR2 (germline): MNHNS, SASEGT. V lost 3 bases, J lost 2 bases, and 8 bases lay in between. This CDR3 has 13 amino acids.

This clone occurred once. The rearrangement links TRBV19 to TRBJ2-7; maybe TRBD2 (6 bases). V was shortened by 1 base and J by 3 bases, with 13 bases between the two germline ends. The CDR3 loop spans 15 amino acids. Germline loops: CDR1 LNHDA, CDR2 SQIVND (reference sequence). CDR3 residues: CASSIAGDGGYEQYF. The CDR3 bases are TGTGCCAGTAGTATAGCAGGAGACGGGGGCTACGAGCAGTACTTC.

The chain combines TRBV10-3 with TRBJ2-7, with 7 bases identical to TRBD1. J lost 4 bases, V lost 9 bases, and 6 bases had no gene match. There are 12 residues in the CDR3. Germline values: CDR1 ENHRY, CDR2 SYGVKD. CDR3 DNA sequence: TGTGCCATAGGGACAGCTACTTACGAGCAGTACTTC. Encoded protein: CAIGTATYEQYF.

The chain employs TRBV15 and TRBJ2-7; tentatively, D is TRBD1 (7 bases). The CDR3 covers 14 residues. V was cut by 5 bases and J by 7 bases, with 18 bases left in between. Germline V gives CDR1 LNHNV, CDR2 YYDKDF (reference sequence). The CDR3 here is CATSLGGQGGEQYF. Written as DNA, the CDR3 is TGTGCCACCAGCTTAGGGGGGCAGGGGGGAGAGCAGTACTTC.

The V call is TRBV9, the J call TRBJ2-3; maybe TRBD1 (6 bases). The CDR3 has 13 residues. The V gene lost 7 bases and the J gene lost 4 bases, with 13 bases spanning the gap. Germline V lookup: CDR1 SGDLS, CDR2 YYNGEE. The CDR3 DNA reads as TGTGCCAGCCAGAGTGGGGGCGCAGATACGCAGTATTTT. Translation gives CASQSGGADTQYF.

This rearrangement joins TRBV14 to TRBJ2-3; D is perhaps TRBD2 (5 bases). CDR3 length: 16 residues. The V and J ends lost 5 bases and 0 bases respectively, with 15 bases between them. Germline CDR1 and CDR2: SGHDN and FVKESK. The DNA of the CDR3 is TGTGCCAGCAGCTCATCGTGGGGAGAGAGCACAGATACGCAGTATTTT. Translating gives CASSSSWGESTDTQYF.

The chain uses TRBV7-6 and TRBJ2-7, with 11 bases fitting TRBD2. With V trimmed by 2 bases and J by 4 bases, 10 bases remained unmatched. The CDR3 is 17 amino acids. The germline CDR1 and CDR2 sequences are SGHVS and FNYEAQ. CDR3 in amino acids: CASSLNPNSGRGYEQYF. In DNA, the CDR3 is TGTGCCAGCAGCTTAAACCCGAATAGCGGGAGGGGATACGAGCAGTACTTC.

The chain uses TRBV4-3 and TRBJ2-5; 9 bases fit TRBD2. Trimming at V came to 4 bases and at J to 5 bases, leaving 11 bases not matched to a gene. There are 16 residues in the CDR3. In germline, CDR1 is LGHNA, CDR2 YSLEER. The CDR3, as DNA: TGCGCCAGCAGCCCTATTTTAGCGGGAGAGGGTGAGACCCAGTACTTC. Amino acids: CASSPILAGEGETQYF.

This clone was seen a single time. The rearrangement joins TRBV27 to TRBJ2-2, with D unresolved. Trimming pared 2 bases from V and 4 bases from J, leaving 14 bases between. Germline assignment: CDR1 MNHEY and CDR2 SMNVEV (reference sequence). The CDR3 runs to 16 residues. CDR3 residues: CASSLGLYGFTGELFF. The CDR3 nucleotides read TGTGCCAGCAGTTTAGGGCTTTACGGTTTCACCGGGGAGCTGTTTTTT.

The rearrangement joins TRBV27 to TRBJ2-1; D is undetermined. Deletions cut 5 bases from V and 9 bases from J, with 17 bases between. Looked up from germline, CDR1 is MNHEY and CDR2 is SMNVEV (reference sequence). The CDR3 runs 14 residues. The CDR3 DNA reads TGTGCCAGCAGTCGCCTCACGGGTATCCCTGAGCAGTTCTTC. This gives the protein CASSRLTGIPEQFF.

CDR3 amino acids: CASSADSFPGADTQYF. The CDR3 coding sequence is TGTGCCAGCAGCGCGGACTCTTTCCCGGGGGCAGATACGCAGTATTTT. The chain couples TRBV6-6 to TRBJ2-3, with D tentatively TRBD2 (6 bases). The V end lost 6 bases, the J end lost 4 bases, and 20 bases lay between the germline ends. In germline, CDR1 is MNHNY, CDR2 SVGAGI (reference sequence). This CDR3 has 16 amino acids.